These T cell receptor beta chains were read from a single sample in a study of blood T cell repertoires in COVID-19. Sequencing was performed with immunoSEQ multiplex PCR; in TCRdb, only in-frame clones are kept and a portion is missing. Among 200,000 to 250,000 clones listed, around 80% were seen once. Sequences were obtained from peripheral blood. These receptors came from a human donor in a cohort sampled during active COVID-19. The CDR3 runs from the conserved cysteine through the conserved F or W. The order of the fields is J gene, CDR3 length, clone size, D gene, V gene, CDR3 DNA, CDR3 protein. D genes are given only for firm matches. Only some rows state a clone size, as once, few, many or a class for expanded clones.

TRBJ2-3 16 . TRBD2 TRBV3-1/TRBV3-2 TGTGCCAGCAGCCAAGCGACTAGCGGGGTGGTAGATACGCAGTATTTT CASSQATSGVVDTQYF
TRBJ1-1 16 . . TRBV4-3 TGCGCCAGCAGCCAAGTGAGGGCCGTGGGCGACACTGAAGCTTTCTTT CASSQVRAVGDTEAFF
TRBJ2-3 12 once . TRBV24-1 TGTGCCACCAGGGGACTCACAGATACGCAGTATTTT CATRGLTDTQYF
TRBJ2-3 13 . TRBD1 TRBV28 TGTGCCACCGTGACAGGGGGCAAGGGTACGCAGTATTTT CATVTGGKGTQYF
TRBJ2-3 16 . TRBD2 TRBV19 TGTGCCAGTAGACCTAAAGCGGGGCTCAGCACAGATACGCAGTATTTT CASRPKAGLSTDTQYF
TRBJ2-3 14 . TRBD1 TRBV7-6 TGTGCCAGCAGCCAACAGGGGGACTGGGATACGCAGTATTTT CASSQQGDWDTQYF
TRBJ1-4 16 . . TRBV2 TGTGCCAGCGCAGGGTCAAGTCCCGCAACTAATGAAAAACTGTTTTTT CASAGSSPATNEKLFF
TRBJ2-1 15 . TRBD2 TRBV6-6 TGTGCCAGCAGTTACCTGAGCGGGAGTGTTAATGAGCAGTTCTTC CASSYLSGSVNEQFF
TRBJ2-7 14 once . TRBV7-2 TGTGCCAGCAGCTCCGACTCAGGGTCGTACGAGCAGTACTTC CASSSDSGSYEQYF
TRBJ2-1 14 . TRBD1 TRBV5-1 TGCGCCAGCAGCGTACAGGGGGAGCAGTATGAGCAGTTCTTC CASSVQGEQYEQFF
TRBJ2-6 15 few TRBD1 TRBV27 TGTGCCAGCAGTTACAGGGGCCCTGGGGCCAACGTCCTGACTTTC CASSYRGPGANVLTF
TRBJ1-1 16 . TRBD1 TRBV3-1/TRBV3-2 TGTGCCAGCAGCCCGGGGACAGGGGGCGCGGGGACTGAAGCTTTCTTT CASSPGTGGAGTEAFF
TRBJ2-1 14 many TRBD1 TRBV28 TGTGCCAGCAGCCTAATAGGACAGGTTGAGGGGCAGTTCTTC CASSLIGQVEGQFF
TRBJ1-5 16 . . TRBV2 TGTGCCAGCAGCCCTTCGGGGAGGGGGGGCAATCAGCCCCAGCATTTT CASSPSGRGGNQPQHF
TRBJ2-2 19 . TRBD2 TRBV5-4 TGTGCCAGCAGCACCGGGGGCTGGGGCGGGGGGTTCAACACCGGGGAGCTGTTTTTT CASSTGGWGGGFNTGELFF
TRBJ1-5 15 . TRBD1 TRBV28 TGTGCCAGCAGTCCCGACAGGGGAGGCGATCAGCCCCAGCATTTT CASSPDRGGDQPQHF
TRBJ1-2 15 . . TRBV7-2 TGTGCCAGCAGCTTAGCGCGGGGGTTTGTCTATGGCTACACCTTC CASSLARGFVYGYTF
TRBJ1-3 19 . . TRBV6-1 TGTGCCAGCAGTGACCGAACTTTACCTGGTCCCGGAGAGCGAAACACCATATATTTT CASSDRTLPGPGERNTIYF
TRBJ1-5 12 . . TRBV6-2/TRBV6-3 TGTGCCAGCAGTAAACAGGGACAGCCCCAGCATTTT CASSKQGQPQHF
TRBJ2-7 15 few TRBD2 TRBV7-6 TGTGCCAGCAGTCGTGGACTAGCGGGAGTCTACGAGCAGTACTTC CASSRGLAGVYEQYF
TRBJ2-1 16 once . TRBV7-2 TGTGCCAGCAGCTTAATGGTCGGGAGCTCCTACAATGAGCAGTTCTTC CASSLMVGSSYNEQFF
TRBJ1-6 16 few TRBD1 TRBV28 TGTGCCAGCAGTCTCGGACAGGGGGTACCTAATTCACCCCTCCACTTT CASSLGQGVPNSPLHF